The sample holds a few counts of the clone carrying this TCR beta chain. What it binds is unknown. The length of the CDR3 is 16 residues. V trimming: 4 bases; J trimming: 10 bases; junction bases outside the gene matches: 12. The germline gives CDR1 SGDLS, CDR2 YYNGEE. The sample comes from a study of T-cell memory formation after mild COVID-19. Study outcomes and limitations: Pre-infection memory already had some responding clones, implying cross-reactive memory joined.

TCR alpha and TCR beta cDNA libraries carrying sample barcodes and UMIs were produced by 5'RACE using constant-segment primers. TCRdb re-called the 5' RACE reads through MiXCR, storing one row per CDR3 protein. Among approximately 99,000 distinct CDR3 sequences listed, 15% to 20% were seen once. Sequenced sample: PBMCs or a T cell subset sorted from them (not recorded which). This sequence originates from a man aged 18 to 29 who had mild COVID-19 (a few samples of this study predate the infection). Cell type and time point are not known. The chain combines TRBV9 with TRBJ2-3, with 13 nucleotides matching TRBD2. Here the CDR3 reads CASSPRWTSGGVAQYF. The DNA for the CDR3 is TGTGCCAGCAGCCCCCGGTGGACTAGCGGGGGAGTAGCGCAGTATTTT.